These T cell receptor beta chains were read from a single sample in a study of cytomegalovirus exposure and HLA in healthy donors. TCRdb keeps only in-frame clones here, not all; method: immunoSEQ multiplex PCR. The data show tens of thousands of clones, with around four fifths seen just once and 1.4% held by the top ten. The sample consisted of PBMCs. These receptors came from a male donor in good health and CMV-seronegative. CDR3s leave out the opening cysteine and the closing phenylalanine or tryptophan. A D gene is named only where the DNA matches it firmly. A row's size may be missing; if present it is once, few, many or a size class.

d_call: TRBD1; j_call: TRBJ2-3; v_call: TRBV7-9; clone_size: few; cdr3_aa: ASSLAHQGATQY
d_call: TRBD2; j_call: TRBJ2-7; v_call: TRBV30; clone_size: NA; cdr3_aa: AWSVGGGAIYEQY
d_call: TRBD1; j_call: TRBJ1-1; v_call: TRBV7-9; clone_size: NA; cdr3_aa: ASSAGQGKAF
d_call: NA; j_call: TRBJ1-3; v_call: TRBV4-3; clone_size: NA; cdr3_aa: ASSQGTASGNTIY
d_call: NA; j_call: TRBJ2-2; v_call: TRBV9; clone_size: NA; cdr3_aa: ASSVESRVSFGELF
d_call: NA; j_call: TRBJ2-3; v_call: TRBV21-1; clone_size: NA; cdr3_aa: ASSAYGGTDTQY
d_call: NA; j_call: TRBJ1-2; v_call: TRBV4-3; clone_size: NA; cdr3_aa: ASSQDNRNSYGYT
d_call: TRBD1; j_call: TRBJ1-1; v_call: TRBV7-2; clone_size: NA; cdr3_aa: ASSLWDRGTAEAF
d_call: TRBD1; j_call: TRBJ2-6; v_call: TRBV19; clone_size: NA; cdr3_aa: ASSRTGGYSGANVLT
d_call: TRBD1; j_call: TRBJ2-3; v_call: TRBV27; clone_size: NA; cdr3_aa: ASSLTTGTEYTDTQY
d_call: NA; j_call: TRBJ1-2; v_call: TRBV6-5; clone_size: NA; cdr3_aa: ASRPTGLYGYT
d_call: TRBD1; j_call: TRBJ2-7; v_call: TRBV18; clone_size: NA; cdr3_aa: ASSPSSKTGGIYEQY
d_call: NA; j_call: TRBJ1-1; v_call: TRBV7-9; clone_size: few; cdr3_aa: ASSSSQEGTEAF
d_call: TRBD1; j_call: TRBJ1-4; v_call: TRBV19; clone_size: NA; cdr3_aa: ASSGQGGEKLF
d_call: NA; j_call: TRBJ2-3; v_call: TRBV28; clone_size: NA; cdr3_aa: ASSLNWRAVGTDTQY
d_call: NA; j_call: TRBJ2-3; v_call: TRBV6-5; clone_size: once; cdr3_aa: ASRGDFSTDTQY
d_call: NA; j_call: TRBJ1-1; v_call: TRBV4-3; clone_size: NA; cdr3_aa: ASSQVMSGANTEAF
d_call: TRBD2; j_call: TRBJ2-1; v_call: TRBV27; clone_size: once; cdr3_aa: ASSLGTSGNEQF
d_call: NA; j_call: TRBJ1-6; v_call: TRBV23-1; clone_size: NA; cdr3_aa: ASSPQGFLYNSPLH
d_call: TRBD1; j_call: TRBJ2-1; v_call: TRBV9; clone_size: NA; cdr3_aa: ASSVQGALTYNEQF
d_call: TRBD2; j_call: TRBJ2-7; v_call: TRBV4-1; clone_size: NA; cdr3_aa: ASSQDEGTSGAYEQY
d_call: TRBD2; j_call: TRBJ2-3; v_call: TRBV5-4; clone_size: NA; cdr3_aa: ASSTGTSRYFTDTQY
d_call: TRBD1; j_call: TRBJ2-1; v_call: TRBV10-1; clone_size: NA; cdr3_aa: ASSAQGARNEQF
d_call: TRBD2; j_call: TRBJ2-1; v_call: TRBV14; clone_size: NA; cdr3_aa: ASSRLAGGHNEQF
d_call: NA; j_call: TRBJ2-2; v_call: TRBV7-2; clone_size: NA; cdr3_aa: ASSLYRGLDTGELF
d_call: NA; j_call: TRBJ1-4; v_call: TRBV4-3; clone_size: NA; cdr3_aa: ASSQDRVDGEKLF
d_call: NA; j_call: TRBJ2-7; v_call: TRBV28; clone_size: NA; cdr3_aa: ASSLEQGLTYEQY
d_call: TRBD1; j_call: TRBJ1-2; v_call: TRBV18; clone_size: NA; cdr3_aa: ASSPRLGQGEDYGYT
d_call: NA; j_call: TRBJ1-1; v_call: TRBV2; clone_size: once; cdr3_aa: ASGRGMNTEAF
d_call: NA; j_call: TRBJ1-2; v_call: TRBV7-3; clone_size: few; cdr3_aa: ASSFRSNYGYT
d_call: TRBD1; j_call: TRBJ1-1; v_call: TRBV19; clone_size: NA; cdr3_aa: ASSIGTGGETEAF